This T cell receptor beta chain was captured by sequencing in a study of cytomegalovirus exposure and HLA in healthy donors. It was with 60 Vbeta and 13 Jbeta primers that the PCR ran. Clones were sequenced by immunoSEQ multiplex PCR, and TCRdb holds only the in-frame ones, with some missing. The sample shows just under 95,000 clones, around 85% of them seen only once. This sequence was found in a girl aged 2 to 9 in good health and CMV-seropositive. The sample consisted of PBMCs.

This CDR3 is CASSDIQREHESNEQFF. The CDR3 region has the DNA TGTGCCAGCAGTGACATCCAGCGGGAGCATGAATCCAATGAGCAGTTCTTC. V is TRBV25-1 and J is TRBJ2-1; 8 positions match TRBD2. The CDR3 extends over 17 amino acids. Trimming cost V 3 bases and J 6 bases; bases outside gene matches: 13. Germline V CDR1 and CDR2: MGHDK, SYGVNS.